What follows are 5 T cell receptor beta chains derived from one specimen sequenced in a study of shared clonotypes between healthy human individuals. Measured with immunoSEQ multiplex PCR; TCRdb has only the in-frame clones, and not every one. The profile covers hundreds of thousands of clones, with around 95% appearing a single time and over 0.1% taken by the ten largest. Naive CD8 cells comprised CD45RO-negative, CCR7-positively selected cells, excluding terminally differentiated effector memory CD45RA+ cells. The source material was naive CD8+ T cells sorted from blood. The source of these receptors is a woman in her twenties or thirties in good health.

The V gene is TRBV27, the J gene TRBJ2-5, with 11 bases lining up with TRBD2. The CDR3 runs to 16 residues. From germline, CDR1 is MNHEY and CDR2 SMNVEV (reference sequence). V was pared by 6 bases and J by 2 bases, with 8 bases of the junction left unmatched. CDR3 nucleotides: TGTGCCAGCAGCTCGGTAGCGGGAGGGCTACAAGAGACCCAGTACTTC. Its translation: CASSSVAGGLQETQYF.

The J gene is TRBJ1-2, the V gene TRBV29-1, with D uncertain. Germline-derived CDR1 and CDR2 are SQVTM and ANQGSEA. The V and J ends lost 4 bases and 3 bases respectively, with 6 bases between them. This CDR3 has 11 amino acids. CDR3 sequence reads: CSVVYYYGYTF. Written as DNA, the CDR3 is TGCAGCGTTGTTTACTACTATGGCTACACCTTC.

CDR3: CASSEASGGGPYEQYF. CDR3 coding DNA: TGTGCCAGCAGTGAAGCATCGGGGGGGGGCCCCTACGAGCAGTACTTC. V is TRBV6-1 and J is TRBJ2-7; 8 nucleotides line up with TRBD2. Per the germline V gene, CDR1 is MNHNS and CDR2 is SASEGT. The CDR3 loop spans 16 amino acids. The V segment lost 0 bases and the J segment 2 bases; nucleotides outside the gene matches: 6.

Notes on this clone: Other DNA sequences in this sample translate to the same CDR3. This chain links TRBV9 with TRBJ2-7; 8 bases are a match to TRBD1. The CDR3 has 15 residues. The germline CDR1 and CDR2 sequences are SGDLS and YYNGEE. V was pared by 4 bases and J by 0 bases, with 6 bases of the junction left unmatched. CDR3 DNA: TGTGCCAGCAGCCCAGGGGGCGGTTCCTCCTACGAGCAGTACTTC. Protein product: CASSPGGGSSYEQYF.

V is TRBV27 and J is TRBJ1-1, with a weak D call TRBD1 (5 bases). Deletions cut 2 bases from V and 4 bases from J, with 17 bases between. Germline CDR1 MNHEY, CDR2 SMNVEV (reference sequence). The CDR3 has 16 amino acids. CDR3 DNA sequence: TGTGCCAGCAGTTTACCCCCCAGGGATGGATTCACTGAAGCTTTCTTT. Protein product: CASSLPPRDGFTEAFF.